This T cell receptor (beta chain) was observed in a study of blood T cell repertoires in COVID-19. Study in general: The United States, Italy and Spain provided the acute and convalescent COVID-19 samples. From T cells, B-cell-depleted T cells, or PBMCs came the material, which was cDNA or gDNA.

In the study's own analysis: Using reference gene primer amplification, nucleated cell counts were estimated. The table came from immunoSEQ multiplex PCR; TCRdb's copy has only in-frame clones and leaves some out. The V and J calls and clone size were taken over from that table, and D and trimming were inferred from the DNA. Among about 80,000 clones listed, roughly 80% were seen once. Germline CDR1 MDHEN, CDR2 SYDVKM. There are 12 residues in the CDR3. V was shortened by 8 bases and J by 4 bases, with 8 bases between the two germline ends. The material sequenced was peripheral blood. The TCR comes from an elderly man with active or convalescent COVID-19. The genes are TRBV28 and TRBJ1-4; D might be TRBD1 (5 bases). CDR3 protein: CASHRFNEKLFF. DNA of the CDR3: TGTGCCAGCCACAGGTTTAATGAAAAACTGTTTTTT.